A single sample is the source of the 23 T cell receptor beta chains below, sequenced in a study of blood T cell repertoires in COVID-19. The protocol was immunoSEQ multiplex PCR, while the TCRdb copy is restricted to in-frame clones and leaves out a portion. The sample yields about 27,000 clones, 83% seen once. The sequencing input was peripheral blood. These TCRs come from an older man with active COVID-19.

This clone is a singleton in its sample. The chain is built from TRBV12-5 and TRBJ1-2; tentative D call: TRBD1 (6 bases). This CDR3 contains 14 residues. Trimming removed 1 base at V and 13 bases at J, with 19 bases between. The germline CDR1 and CDR2 sequences are LGHNT and FRNRAP. The CDR3 loop is CASGLAHKQGVSTF. The CDR3 bases are TGTGCTAGTGGTTTGGCCCATAAACAGGGCGTAAGCACCTTC.

The chain carries TRBV6-5 and TRBJ2-1, with a possible D match to TRBD1 (6 bases). Trimming removed 1 base at V and 7 bases at J, with 11 bases between. Germline values: CDR1 MNHEY, CDR2 SVGAGI. This CDR3 comprises 14 residues. This CDR3 is CASSYYGTHNEQFF. The CDR3 DNA reads as TGTGCCAGCAGTTACTACGGGACACATAATGAGCAGTTCTTC.

This clone was picked up many times. This chain joins TRBV7-9 and TRBJ1-1; D is undetermined. V lost 5 bases and J 0 bases, leaving 7 bases between the germline ends. The CDR3 loop spans 13 amino acids. Germline V gene lookup returns CDR1 SEHNR and CDR2 FQNEAQ (reference sequence). For the CDR3, the DNA is TGTGCCAGCAGCCCTATTATGAACACTGAAGCTTTCTTT. It is translated as CASSPIMNTEAFF.

This clone was seen just once. The V and J genes are TRBV2 and TRBJ1-4, with a weak D call TRBD1 (5 bases). The CDR3 is made up of 14 amino acids. The V end lost 4 bases, the J end lost 6 bases, and 12 bases lay between the germline ends. Germline CDR1 and CDR2: SNHLY and FYNNEI. The CDR3 coding sequence is TGTGCCAGCAGTGGCGGGGGGATTTATGAAAAACTGTTTTTT. This codes for CASSGGGIYEKLFF.

The rearrangement uses TRBV6-5 and TRBJ2-7; D might be TRBD1 (6 bases). The V and J ends lost 6 bases and 3 bases respectively, with 9 bases between them. The germline V gene encodes CDR1 MNHEY and CDR2 SVGAGI. This CDR3 spans 12 amino acids. The CDR3 reads CASRQGSYEQYF. The CDR3 bases are TGTGCCAGCAGACAGGGTAGCTACGAGCAGTACTTC.

The J gene is TRBJ2-7, the V gene TRBV5-5; TRBD2 is a possible D gene (6 bases). Germline assignment: CDR1 SGHKS and CDR2 YYEKEE (reference sequence). The CDR3 has 14 residues. Trimming shortened V by 5 bases and J by 2 bases, and 14 bases separated the two germline ends. The CDR3 coding sequence is TGTGCCAGCAGTCCGTGGGGACTGACCTACGAGCAGTACTTC. Amino acids: CASSPWGLTYEQYF.

This clone has a handful of counts. The rearrangement links TRBV11-2 to TRBJ2-7; D not certain. The CDR3 has 14 residues. V gave up 1 base and J gave up 7 bases, with 14 bases separating them. The germline CDR1 and CDR2 sequences are SGHAT and FQNNGV. The chain's CDR3 is CASSLVIAPREQYF. The CDR3 region has the DNA TGTGCCAGCAGCTTAGTTATCGCGCCCCGTGAGCAGTACTTC.

The chain is built from TRBV30 and TRBJ2-1; D gene unclear. The germline gives CDR1 GTSNPN, CDR2 SVGIG (reference sequence). The V end lost 0 bases, the J end lost 10 bases, and 16 bases lay between the germline ends. This CDR3 has 14 residues. The CDR3 DNA follows: TGTGCCTGGAGTGTACGAAGGAGCGACCGCGAGCAGTTCTTC. Translating gives CAWSVRRSDREQFF.

In DNA form, the CDR3 reads TGTGCCAGTAGTCTTGGGCCGGAGGGCCGGGAGCTGTTTTTT. Translation gives CASSLGPEGRELFF. This rearrangement joins TRBV19 to TRBJ2-2; the D gene is possibly TRBD2 (6 bases). This CDR3 spans 14 amino acids. Deletions cut 5 bases from V and 9 bases from J, with 16 bases between. CDR1 is LNHDA, CDR2 SQIVND, per germline (reference sequence).

The chain couples TRBV3-1 (or the pseudogene TRBV3-2) to TRBJ1-1; D is possibly TRBD1 (5 bases). Germline loops: CDR1 LGHDT, CDR2 YNNKEL (reference sequence). The CDR3 is made up of 14 amino acids. V was clipped by 1 base and J by 1 base, with 7 bases between them. The CDR3 here is CASSQAGGNTEAFF. Written as DNA, the CDR3 is TGTGCCAGCAGCCAAGCCGGGGGGAACACTGAAGCTTTCTTT.

The chain combines TRBV6-2 or TRBV6-3 with TRBJ1-1; no definite D call. Germline lookup yields CDR1 MNHEY and CDR2 SVGEGT. The CDR3 contains 13 residues. With 6 bases removed from V and 0 bases from J, the gap between germline ends came to 8 bases. The CDR3 sequence: CASSLYLNTEAFF. CDR3 coding DNA: TGTGCCAGCAGCCTATACTTGAACACTGAAGCTTTCTTT.

V and J are TRBV11-2 and TRBJ2-5, with TRBD1 matching 7 bases. The germline V gene has CDR1 SGHAT and CDR2 FQNNGV. The length of the CDR3 is 14 residues. Trimming took 1 base from V and 5 from J; bases not matched to a gene: 4. This CDR3 is CASSLGSTGETQYF. The CDR3, as DNA: TGTGCCAGCAGCTTAGGTTCGACAGGGGAGACCCAGTACTTC. The full variable domain, in which reference TRBV11-2 and TRBJ2-5 provide the parts outside the CDR3, is EAGVAQSPRYKIIEKRQSVAFWCNPISGHATLYWYQQILGQGPKLLIQFQNNGVVDDSQLPKDRFSAERLKGVDSTLKIQPAKLEDSAVYLCASSLGSTGETQYFGPGTRLLVL.

The V and J genes are TRBV3-1 (or the pseudogene TRBV3-2) and TRBJ2-3, with a weak D call TRBD2 (5 bases). The CDR3 has 15 residues. Deletions cut 4 bases from V and 0 bases from J, with 11 bases between. The germline gives CDR1 LGHDT, CDR2 YNNKEL (reference sequence). The DNA for the CDR3 is TGTGCCAGCAGCCTAGGGAGAGCTAGCACAGATACGCAGTATTTT. This sequence encodes CASSLGRASTDTQYF.

The chain couples TRBV15 to TRBJ1-2; 7 nucleotides match TRBD1. Germline values: CDR1 LNHNV, CDR2 YYDKDF (reference sequence). The CDR3 sequence is 15 residues long. Unmatched junction bases numbered 6, after V lost 0 bases and J lost 5 bases. The CDR3 reads CATSRDPTGRYGYTF. DNA for the CDR3: TGTGCCACCAGCAGAGATCCGACAGGGCGGTATGGCTACACCTTC.

This rearrangement joins TRBV7-9 to TRBJ2-3; TRBD1 might be the D (5 bases). The germline V gene has CDR1 SEHNR and CDR2 FQNEAQ (reference sequence). V was pared by 8 bases and J by 6 bases, with 15 bases between. The CDR3 has 13 residues. CDR3 DNA sequence: TGTGCCAGCGGTGCAGGGCTTAGGGATACGCAGTATTTT. Amino acid sequence: CASGAGLRDTQYF. Together with reference TRBV7-9 and TRBJ2-3, the CDR3 gives the full variable domain: DTGVSQNPRHKITKRGQNVTFRCDPISEHNRLYWYRQTLGQGPEFLTYFQNEAQLEKSRLLSDRFSAERPKGSFSTLEIQRTEQGDSAMYLCASGAGLRDTQYFGPGTRLTVL.

The rearrangement links TRBV28 to TRBJ1-2; TRBD1 might be the D (5 bases). The CDR3 is made up of 14 amino acids. V was shortened by 10 bases and J by 2 bases, with 17 bases between the two germline ends. Germline values: CDR1 MDHEN, CDR2 SYDVKM. CDR3 loop: CATKQSTANYGYTF. CDR3 coding DNA: TGTGCCACCAAACAGTCGACAGCGAACTATGGCTACACCTTC.

This chain connects TRBV9 to TRBJ2-1; 13 bases are a match to TRBD2. V shed 4 bases and J 9 bases; nucleotides not matched to a gene: 4. Germline lookup yields CDR1 SGDLS and CDR2 YYNGEE. The CDR3 is 14 amino acids. DNA of the CDR3: TGTGCCAGCAGCCCGGGACTAGCGGGAAGTGAGCAGTTCTTC. It yields the protein CASSPGLAGSEQFF.

This clone has only one observation. The V and J genes are TRBV28 and TRBJ2-7; 9 positions agree with TRBD2. The germline V gene encodes CDR1 MDHEN and CDR2 SYDVKM. The CDR3 is 15 amino acids. The junction had 3 bases not matched to a gene; V was cut back by 2 bases and J by 1 base. The CDR3 here is CASSLSGGPSYEQYF. The CDR3 bases are TGTGCCAGCAGTTTAAGCGGGGGGCCATCCTACGAGCAGTACTTC.

The chain recombines TRBV29-1 with TRBJ1-2; D gene uncertain. Per germline, CDR1 SQVTM and CDR2 ANQGSEA. The germline V and J ends were trimmed by 4 bases and 7 bases, with 10 bases remaining between them. There are 11 residues in the CDR3. CDR3 region: CSVGAEFGYTF. The DNA of the CDR3 is TGCAGCGTTGGGGCCGAGTTTGGCTACACCTTC.

The chain joins TRBV9 to TRBJ1-2, with D possibly being TRBD1 (5 bases). The CDR3 runs 15 residues. Germline values: CDR1 SGDLS, CDR2 YYNGEE. The V gene lost 0 bases and the J gene lost 3 bases, with 12 bases spanning the gap. CDR3 region: CASSVGEVRDYGYTF. For the CDR3, the DNA is TGTGCCAGCAGCGTAGGAGAGGTCAGGGACTATGGCTACACCTTC.

The chain employs TRBV2 and TRBJ2-3; TRBD2 agrees at 8 bases. Per germline, CDR1 SNHLY and CDR2 FYNNEI. Trimming cost V 6 bases and J 4 bases; bases outside gene matches: 12. This CDR3 is 16 amino acids long. The DNA for the CDR3 is TGTGCCAGCAGGTTTGGCGGGACTAGGGGCCCAGATACGCAGTATTTT. Residues: CASRFGGTRGPDTQYF.

DNA of the CDR3: TGTGCCAGCAGCCCCCGTAACACCATATATTTT. Translation gives CASSPRNTIYF. The gene calls are TRBV7-9 and TRBJ1-3, with no clear D. The CDR3 sequence is 11 residues long. Per germline, CDR1 SEHNR and CDR2 FQNEAQ (reference sequence). V lost 5 bases, J lost 7 bases, and 6 bases lay in between.

The chain uses TRBV7-9 and TRBJ1-2; the match to TRBD1 covers 8 bases. CDR1 is SEHNR and CDR2 is FQNEAQ in the germline V gene (reference sequence). The CDR3 is 13 amino acids. Trimming removed 5 bases from V and 7 bases from J; junction bases left unmatched: 6. The CDR3 spells CASSPGQDRGYTF. CDR3 coding DNA: TGTGCCAGCAGCCCGGGACAGGATCGTGGCTACACCTTC. The whole variable domain, filled in from reference TRBV7-9 and TRBJ1-2, reads DTGVSQNPRHKITKRGQNVTFRCDPISEHNRLYWYRQTLGQGPEFLTYFQNEAQLEKSRLLSDRFSAERPKGSFSTLEIQRTEQGDSAMYLCASSPGQDRGYTFGSGTRLTVV.